These 29 T cell receptor beta chains originate from one sample sequenced in a study of graft-versus-host responses after intestinal transplantation. Measured with immunoSEQ multiplex PCR; TCRdb has only the in-frame clones, and not every one. The sample includes 30,000 to 40,000 clones, over 90% of them seen just once. Antigen specificity for these receptors is unknown. This material consisted of unstimulated CD8+ T cells sorted from spleen or lymph node cells, taken before transplant. These receptors originate from a human donor who was the organ donor for an intestinal transplant.

The rearrangement links TRBV9 to TRBJ2-7; TRBD2 matches at 7 bases. The CDR3 covers 18 residues. Losses at the gene ends were 1 base for V and 1 base for J; bases not matched to a gene: 14. Germline assignment: CDR1 SGDLS and CDR2 YYNGEE. The CDR3 sequence is CASSVSVAGSGFSYEQYF. CDR3 in DNA: TGTGCCAGCAGCGTATCGGTAGCGGGCAGCGGGTTTTCCTACGAGCAGTACTTC.

This chain links TRBV29-1 with TRBJ1-1; 8 nucleotides line up with TRBD1. The J segment lost 5 bases and the V segment lost 5 bases, leaving 4 bases of the junction unmatched. The CDR3 extends over 12 amino acids. Germline loops: CDR1 SQVTM, CDR2 ANQGSEA. CDR3 DNA: TGCAGCGTTTGGACAGGGTTAACTGAAGCTTTCTTT. It codes for CSVWTGLTEAFF.

The chain links TRBV4-1 to TRBJ1-5; D uncertain. The CDR3 is made up of 16 amino acids. The V end was cut by 5 bases, the J end by 0 bases, with 14 bases between. The germline CDR1 and CDR2 sequences are MGHRA and YSYEKL. For the CDR3, the DNA is TGCGCCAGCAGCAGCTATTTGGACGTTAGCAATCAGCCCCAGCATTTT. Amino acids: CASSSYLDVSNQPQHF.

The chain uses TRBV6-5 and TRBJ2-7; D call uncertain. The CDR3 contains 12 residues. Per germline, CDR1 MNHEY and CDR2 SVGAGI. Trimming took off 8 bases at V and 3 bases at J, with 11 bases between the two ends. CDR3 in amino acids: CASSPNVYEQYF. CDR3 DNA sequence: TGTGCCAGCTCACCCAACGTCTACGAGCAGTACTTC.

The chain recombines TRBV4-1 with TRBJ2-1; 12 bases agree with TRBD2. The germline V gene has CDR1 MGHRA and CDR2 YSYEKL. This CDR3 comprises 16 residues. J lost 6 bases, V lost 1 base, and 4 bases had no gene match. The CDR3 is CASSQGRLAGVNEQFF. CDR3 DNA sequence: TGCGCCAGCAGCCAAGGAAGACTAGCGGGAGTCAATGAGCAGTTCTTC.

V gene TRBV5-7 combines with J gene TRBJ2-4; D call uncertain. TRBV5-7 carries the ORF label, with uncertain function. The CDR3 runs 17 residues. V shed 4 bases and J shed 0 bases, with 17 bases lying between them. The DNA of the CDR3 is TGTGCCAGCAGCCAAGGCCCAAATACCCCAGCCAAAAACATTCAGTACTTC. Encoded protein: CASSQGPNTPAKNIQYF.

V and J are TRBV28 and TRBJ2-7, with TRBD2 matching over 7 bases. The CDR3 runs 12 residues. V gave up 9 bases and J gave up 7 bases; unmatched junction bases: 9. Germline CDR1 reads MDHEN; CDR2 reads SYDVKM. This CDR3 reads CASGGSGGEQYF. The CDR3 DNA reads as TGTGCCAGTGGTGGTTCCGGGGGGGAGCAGTACTTC.

CDR3 amino acids: CASSEYRGNTEAFF. The DNA for the CDR3 is TGTGCCAGCAGTGAGTACAGGGGGAACACTGAAGCTTTCTTT. This chain connects TRBV6-1 to TRBJ1-1, with 7 bases identical to TRBD1. Germline CDR1 MNHNS, CDR2 SASEGT. Trimming at V came to 3 bases and at J to 1 base, leaving 2 bases not matched to a gene. This CDR3 is 14 amino acids long.

V gene TRBV27 combines with J gene TRBJ1-5; no clear D gene. Germline CDR1 reads MNHEY; CDR2 reads SMNVEV (reference sequence). This CDR3 spans 15 amino acids. Trimming removed 0 bases at V and 0 bases at J, with 6 bases between. The CDR3 DNA is TGTGCCAGCAGTTTATCACGGAATAGCAATCAGCCCCAGCATTTT. Its protein is CASSLSRNSNQPQHF.

The chain recombines TRBV5-6 with TRBJ2-2; 8 nucleotides match TRBD1. With V trimmed by 4 bases and J by 2 bases, 4 bases remained unmatched. Per germline, CDR1 SGHDT and CDR2 YYEEEE. The CDR3 covers 15 residues. The CDR3 DNA reads as TGTGCCAGCAGCCCGGACAGGGTCAACACCGGGGAGCTGTTTTTT. Protein sequence: CASSPDRVNTGELFF.

The rearrangement links TRBV6-6 to TRBJ1-2; D might be TRBD1 (5 bases). The CDR3 length is 15 residues. V was cut by 6 bases and J by 10 bases, with 24 bases left in between. Germline V gene lookup returns CDR1 MNHNY and CDR2 SVGAGI (reference sequence). The CDR3 region is CASSRPRDPRWDYTF. The CDR3 region has the DNA TGTGCCAGCAGCCGACCCCGGGACCCAAGATGGGACTACACCTTC.

The V and J genes are TRBV28 and TRBJ1-2, with a tentative D call TRBD1 (6 bases). V was trimmed by 5 bases and J by 4 bases, leaving 20 bases between them. The CDR3 totals 16 residues. The germline CDR1 and CDR2 sequences are MDHEN and SYDVKM. The CDR3: CASSIGTHHIFYGYTF. Here the CDR3 DNA reads TGTGCCAGCAGTATCGGGACACACCATATTTTCTATGGCTACACCTTC.

This chain connects TRBV28 to TRBJ2-1; D is perhaps TRBD1 (5 bases). CDR1 is MDHEN, CDR2 SYDVKM, per germline. V was cut by 7 bases and J by 3 bases, with 10 bases left in between. The CDR3 runs 13 residues. CDR3 sequence: CASTSDNYNEQFF. CDR3 in DNA: TGTGCCAGCACCTCGGACAACTACAATGAGCAGTTCTTC.

The chain links TRBV27 to TRBJ2-7; 7 nucleotides match TRBD1. J was trimmed by 6 bases and V by 3 bases; bases with no gene match: 5. The CDR3 spans 13 residues. Germline V gene lookup returns CDR1 MNHEY and CDR2 SMNVEV (reference sequence). DNA of the CDR3: TGTGCCAGCAGTTTCGACAGGGCACGCGAGCAGTACTTC. Translating it yields CASSFDRAREQYF.

The CDR3, as DNA: TGCGCCAGCAGCTTAGTGACTAGCGGGAGTGAAACAGATACGCAGTATTTT. Translating it yields CASSLVTSGSETDTQYF. V is TRBV5-1 and J is TRBJ2-3; 12 bases fit TRBD2. CDR1 is SGHRS, CDR2 YFSETQ, per germline. The CDR3 has 17 amino acids. The ends lost 2 bases at V and 3 bases at J; junction bases unmatched: 7.

The CDR3: CAWSHKGTPYYEQYF. The CDR3, as DNA: TGTGCCTGGAGCCATAAGGGGACACCTTACTACGAGCAGTACTTC. V gene TRBV30 combines with J gene TRBJ2-7, with a tentative D call TRBD1 (6 bases). Germline V gene lookup returns CDR1 GTSNPN and CDR2 SVGIG (reference sequence). This CDR3 has 15 residues. Trimming took off 3 bases at V and 3 bases at J, with 18 bases between the two ends. Full variable domain (missing parts from reference TRBV30 and TRBJ2-7): SQTIHQWPATLVQPVGSPLSLECTVEGTSNPNLYWYRQAAGRGLQLLFYSVGIGQISSEVPQNLSASRPQDRQFILSSKKLLLSDSGFYLCAWSHKGTPYYEQYFGPGTRLTVT.

V usage is TRBV19 and J usage is TRBJ2-5, with 7 nucleotides matching TRBD1. From germline, CDR1 is LNHDA and CDR2 SQIVND (reference sequence). V trimming: 5 bases; J trimming: 2 bases; junction bases outside the gene matches: 5. This CDR3 is 14 amino acids long. The CDR3 sequence is CASSAWGQQETQYF. The CDR3 region has the DNA TGTGCCAGTAGTGCCTGGGGACAGCAAGAGACCCAGTACTTC.

The chain is built from TRBV21-1 and TRBJ2-7; the table's D call, TRBD1, was not checked against the DNA. TRBV21-1 is a known pseudogene. This CDR3 region has 17 residues. The CDR3 loop reads CASSKSIAGGKRYEQYF. The CDR3 bases are TGTGCCAGCAGCAAATCCATCGCAGGGGGAAAACGCTACGAGCAGTACTTC.

The rearrangement links TRBV19 to TRBJ1-5; D unresolved. Trimming removed 3 bases at V and 1 base at J, with 16 bases between. Per the germline V gene, CDR1 is LNHDA and CDR2 is SQIVND (reference sequence). CDR3 length: 17 residues. The CDR3 sequence is CASSILMGLGSNQPQHF. The CDR3 bases are TGTGCCAGTAGTATTTTGATGGGTTTGGGGAGCAATCAGCCCCAGCATTTT.

This chain connects TRBV7-9 to TRBJ2-5, with unresolved D. Trimming removed 5 bases at V and 0 bases at J, with 7 bases between. The CDR3 spans 13 residues. Germline CDR1 is SEHNR and CDR2 is FQNEAQ (reference sequence). In DNA form, the CDR3 reads TGTGCCAGCAGCCCAAGGTACCAAGAGACCCAGTACTTC. Its protein is CASSPRYQETQYF.

This chain joins TRBV27 and TRBJ2-3, with 9 bases matching TRBD2. Germline lookup yields CDR1 MNHEY and CDR2 SMNVEV (reference sequence). There are 14 residues in the CDR3. With 7 bases clipped from V and 6 bases from J, the junction kept 8 bases outside the gene matches. The CDR3 spells CASTPGLAFDTQYF. The CDR3 nucleotides are TGTGCCAGCACCCCTGGACTAGCGTTCGATACGCAGTATTTT.

The genes are TRBV28 and TRBJ1-4, with D perhaps TRBD1 (5 bases). This CDR3 has 15 amino acids. Trimming pared 6 bases from V and 1 base from J, leaving 12 bases between. Germline V gene sequence: CDR1 MDHEN, CDR2 SYDVKM. Here the CDR3 DNA reads TGTGCCAGCAGAGGTGGGGGGATAACTAATGAAAAACTGTTTTTT. Encoded protein: CASRGGGITNEKLFF.

The V gene is TRBV6-5, the J gene TRBJ2-7; D is undetermined. Per germline, CDR1 MNHEY and CDR2 SVGAGI. The CDR3 has 15 residues. V lost 5 bases and J lost 3, with 17 bases in between. The CDR3 DNA reads TGTGCCAGCAGTCCCCCCCCCGCGAGGAGCTACGAGCAGTACTTC. Residues: CASSPPPARSYEQYF.

The chain links TRBV4-3 to TRBJ1-1; no reliable D call. The length of the CDR3 is 14 residues. Germline CDR1 is LGHNA and CDR2 is YSLEER. Trimming shortened V by 2 bases and J by 0 bases, and 7 bases separated the two germline ends. The CDR3 nucleotides are TGCGCCAGCAGCCAAAGGGTGCTGAACACTGAAGCTTTCTTT. This sequence encodes CASSQRVLNTEAFF.

CDR3 residues: CASSVGQYYEQYF. CDR3 DNA sequence: TGTGCCAGCAGTGTTGGACAGTACTACGAGCAGTACTTC. The chain couples TRBV25-1 to TRBJ2-7; maybe TRBD1 (6 bases). This CDR3 region has 13 residues. The germline CDR1 and CDR2 sequences are MGHDK and SYGVNS. Trimming pared 4 bases from V and 3 bases from J, leaving 10 bases between.

The chain is built from TRBV7-9 and TRBJ2-2; D may be TRBD2 (5 bases). Trimming took 2 bases from V and 6 from J, leaving 13 bases between them. CDR3 length: 15 amino acids. The germline V gene encodes CDR1 SEHNR and CDR2 FQNEAQ (reference sequence). CDR3 region: CASSLRAARSGELFF. CDR3 in DNA: TGTGCCAGCAGCTTACGAGCGGCACGGTCCGGGGAGCTGTTTTTT.

This rearrangement joins TRBV28 to TRBJ2-5, with 9 bases lining up with TRBD2. J gave up 4 bases and V 5 bases, and 14 bases lay outside the gene matches. Germline CDR1 MDHEN, CDR2 SYDVKM. CDR3 length: 17 amino acids. This CDR3 reads CASSPLFSGSGGETQYF. Written as DNA, the CDR3 is TGTGCCAGCAGTCCACTCTTTAGCGGGAGTGGGGGAGAGACCCAGTACTTC.

The chain recombines TRBV27 with TRBJ2-2, with TRBD1 identical over 8 bases. The junction had 5 bases not matched to a gene; V was cut back by 5 bases and J by 9 bases. CDR1 is MNHEY, CDR2 SMNVEV, per germline (reference sequence). This CDR3 has 13 residues. DNA of the CDR3: TGTGCCAGCAGTCTCGGGACAGGCCGGGAGCTGTTTTTT. Translation gives CASSLGTGRELFF.

CDR3 sequence: CASSQLTSGSYNEQFF. Here the CDR3 DNA reads TGTGCCAGCAGCCAACTGACTAGCGGGAGCTACAATGAGCAGTTCTTC. The rearrangement links TRBV4-2 to TRBJ2-1, with TRBD2 identical over 12 bases. The CDR3 has 16 residues. Germline-derived CDR1 and CDR2 are LGHNA and YNFKEQ. V lost 2 bases, J lost 3 bases, and 2 bases stayed unmatched.